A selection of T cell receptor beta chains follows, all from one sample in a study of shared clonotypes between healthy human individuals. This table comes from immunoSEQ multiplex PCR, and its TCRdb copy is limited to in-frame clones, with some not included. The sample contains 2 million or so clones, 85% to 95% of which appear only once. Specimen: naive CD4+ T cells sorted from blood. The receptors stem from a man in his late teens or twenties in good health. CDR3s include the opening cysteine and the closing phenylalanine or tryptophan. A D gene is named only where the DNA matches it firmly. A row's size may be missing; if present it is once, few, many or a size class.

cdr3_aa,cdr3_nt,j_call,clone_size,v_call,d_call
CASSLATEKGYTF,TGTGCCAGCAGCTTAGCGACCGAAAAGGGCTACACCTTC,TRBJ1-2,.,TRBV7-2,.
CASSLDPREPQHF,TGTGCCAGCAGCTTGGACCCCAGGGAGCCCCAGCATTTT,TRBJ1-5,.,TRBV5-4,.
CASSGTSGSYEQYF,TGTGCCAGCAGCGGTACTAGCGGCTCCTACGAGCAGTACTTC,TRBJ2-7,.,TRBV2,TRBD2
CASSFLRGSTDTQYF,TGTGCCAGCAGCTTTTTGCGGGGTAGCACAGATACGCAGTATTTT,TRBJ2-3,.,TRBV7-9,.
CASSLPGLGYTF,TGTGCCAGCAGCCTACCAGGGTTAGGCTACACCTTC,TRBJ1-2,once,TRBV28,.
CASRPRGDTQYF,TGTGCCAGCAGGCCCCGGGGAGATACGCAGTATTTT,TRBJ2-3,.,TRBV2,.
CASSGSREPSYEQYF,TGTGCCAGCAGCGGCAGCAGGGAACCCTCCTACGAGCAGTACTTC,TRBJ2-7,.,TRBV14,.
CASSPRTGELFF,TGTGCCAGCTCACCAAGGACCGGGGAGCTGTTTTTT,TRBJ2-2,.,TRBV18,.
CAISDVGAPYEQYF,TGTGCCATCAGTGATGTGGGGGCTCCCTACGAGCAGTACTTC,TRBJ2-7,.,TRBV10-3,.
CASSLVGQGKANYGYTF,TGTGCCAGCAGCTTGGTTGGACAGGGGAAGGCTAACTATGGCTACACCTTC,TRBJ1-2,.,TRBV5-4,TRBD1
CASSLAMNTEAFF,TGTGCCAGCAGCTTAGCGATGAACACTGAAGCTTTCTTT,TRBJ1-1,.,TRBV7-9,.
CASSPDRGGDQHF,TGTGCCAGCAGCCCGGACAGAGGAGGAGACCAGCATTTT,TRBJ1-5,.,TRBV7-3,.
CASSYSGGMNTEAFF,TGTGCCAGCAGTTACTCTGGAGGGATGAACACTGAAGCTTTCTTT,TRBJ1-1,.,TRBV6-6,.
CASSKGQVGEKLFF,TGTGCCAGTAGCAAGGGGCAGGTTGGTGAAAAACTGTTTTTT,TRBJ1-4,.,TRBV19,.
CASSLGQGANYGYTF,TGTGCCAGCAGCTTAGGACAGGGTGCCAACTATGGCTACACCTTC,TRBJ1-2,once,TRBV13,.
CAWRGVGEQFF,TGTGCCTGGAGGGGGGTTGGTGAGCAGTTCTTC,TRBJ2-1,.,TRBV30,.
CASTGQGLNEKLFF,TGTGCCAGCACTGGACAGGGGCTTAATGAAAAACTGTTTTTT,TRBJ1-4,.,TRBV2,TRBD1
CASSEALADLGYEQYF,TGTGCCAGCAGTGAAGCCTTAGCGGATTTGGGTTACGAGCAGTACTTC,TRBJ2-7,.,TRBV6-1,.
CASSYSQPGANVLTF,TGTGCCAGCAGTTACTCTCAGCCTGGGGCCAACGTCCTGACTTTC,TRBJ2-6,once,TRBV6-5,.
CASSFRISQGLPYEQYF,TGTGCCAGCAGTTTCCGAATCTCCCAGGGATTGCCCTACGAGCAGTACTTC,TRBJ2-7,.,TRBV27,.
CASSAGSPGATNEKLFF,TGTGCCAGCAGCGCCGGGTCTCCTGGGGCAACTAATGAAAAACTGTTTTTT,TRBJ1-4,.,TRBV5-4,.
CASSLSGRPLNTGELFF,TGTGCCAGCAGCTTAAGTGGGCGGCCACTTAACACCGGGGAGCTGTTTTTT,TRBJ2-2,.,TRBV7-9,.
CASRRGTEAFF,TGTGCCAGCAGAAGGGGGACTGAAGCTTTCTTT,TRBJ1-1,.,TRBV28,.
CASSNRGTSGYEQYF,TGTGCCAGCAGTAACCGAGGGACTAGCGGCTACGAGCAGTACTTC,TRBJ2-7,once,TRBV6-5,TRBD2
CASSVAPNQQSSYNEQFF,TGTGCCAGCAGCGTCGCCCCGAACCAGCAGAGCTCCTACAATGAGCAGTTCTTC,TRBJ2-1,.,TRBV9,.
CASSLGQGAGEQYF,TGCGCCAGCAGCCTGGGACAGGGGGCTGGCGAGCAGTACTTC,TRBJ2-7,.,TRBV4-1,TRBD1
CASSQAPGRNTEAFF,TGCGCCAGCAGCCAAGCGCCGGGGAGGAACACTGAAGCTTTCTTT,TRBJ1-1,.,TRBV4-1,.
CASSLQMGDYNEQFF,TGTGCCAGCAGCTTACAAATGGGGGACTACAATGAGCAGTTCTTC,TRBJ2-1,.,TRBV11-3,.
CAWSVTGGEQYF,TGTGCCTGGAGTGTGACGGGAGGGGAGCAGTACTTC,TRBJ2-7,.,TRBV30,TRBD2
CASSQVLQGGATQYF,TGCGCCAGCAGCCAAGTCCTACAGGGGGGTGCGACCCAGTACTTC,TRBJ2-5,.,TRBV4-3,TRBD1
CASSQEQAGTDTQYF,TGCGCCAGCAGCCAAGAACAGGCGGGCACAGATACGCAGTATTTT,TRBJ2-3,.,TRBV4-3,.
CAISGTGGYGYTF,TGTGCCATCAGTGGGACAGGGGGTTACGGCTACACCTTC,TRBJ1-2,.,TRBV10-3,TRBD1
CASSLEPGGETQYF,TGCGCCAGCAGCTTGGAGCCGGGGGGAGAGACCCAGTACTTC,TRBJ2-5,.,TRBV5-1,TRBD2
CASSPGTANSPLHF,TGTGCCAGCAGCCCCGGGACAGCCAATTCACCCCTCCACTTT,TRBJ1-6,.,TRBV6-5,TRBD1
CASSEEVAAPQETQYF,TGTGCCAGCAGTGAGGAGGTAGCGGCCCCTCAAGAGACCCAGTACTTC,TRBJ2-5,.,TRBV2,.
CASSLVRETQYF,TGTGCCAGCAGCTTGGTACGAGAGACCCAGTACTTC,TRBJ2-5,.,TRBV5-8,.
CGDQGAGHF,TGTGGGGACCAGGGTGCGGGGCATTTT,TRBJ1-5,.,TRBV21-1,.
CASRGATSTDTQYF,TGCGCCAGCCGTGGGGCTACTAGCACAGATACGCAGTATTTT,TRBJ2-3,.,TRBV5-1,.
CASSQDSGESTEAFF,TGCGCCAGCAGCCAAGATTCAGGGGAGAGCACTGAAGCTTTCTTT,TRBJ1-1,.,TRBV4-1,.
CASSLETGTADTQYF,TGTGCCAGCAGCTTGGAGACCGGGACCGCAGATACGCAGTATTTT,TRBJ2-3,.,TRBV11-2,.
CASSEVAGGPREQFF,TGTGCCAGCAGTGAGGTAGCGGGGGGGCCTCGTGAGCAGTTCTTC,TRBJ2-1,.,TRBV2,TRBD2
CASSSGVGAGSYEQYF,.,TRBJ2-7,.,TRBV21-1,.
CASSQGGSGNTGELFF,TGCGCCAGCAGCCAAGGGGGTAGCGGTAACACCGGGGAGCTGTTTTTT,TRBJ2-2,once,TRBV4-3,.
CATKPPTGRRGETQYF,TGTGCCACCAAACCCCCGACAGGTCGCCGAGGAGAGACCCAGTACTTC,TRBJ2-5,.,TRBV28,.
CASSSRLAGGPEETQYF,TGTGCCAGCAGTTCCCGACTAGCGGGAGGGCCGGAAGAGACCCAGTACTTC,TRBJ2-5,.,TRBV7-2,TRBD2
CASSERDRVINEQFF,TGTGCCAGCAGTGAAAGGGACAGGGTAATCAATGAGCAGTTCTTC,TRBJ2-1,.,TRBV6-1,TRBD1
CASSLSRESSYNSPLHF,TGCGCCAGCAGCTTGAGTCGGGAAAGCTCCTATAATTCACCCCTCCACTTT,TRBJ1-6,.,TRBV5-1,.
CAIRDRGNTEAFF,TGTGCCATCCGGGACAGGGGCAACACTGAAGCTTTCTTT,TRBJ1-1,.,TRBV10-3,TRBD1
CASSQTGQGNNEQFF,TGTGCCAGCAGCCAAACAGGACAGGGAAACAATGAGCAGTTCTTC,TRBJ2-1,once,TRBV5-4,TRBD1
CASTTSSGTSGLNTQYF,TGTGCCAGCACCACCTCCTCCGGGACTAGCGGACTCAATACGCAGTATTTT,TRBJ2-3,.,TRBV25-1,TRBD2
CASSVGRTGSYEQYF,TGTGCCAGCAGCGTAGGGCGGACAGGTTCCTACGAGCAGTACTTC,TRBJ2-7,.,TRBV9,TRBD1
CASSYSGLEGKLFF,TGTGCCAGCAGTTATTCGGGCCTCGAGGGAAAACTGTTTTTT,TRBJ1-4,.,TRBV6-5,.
CASSLMGGNQPQHF,TGTGCCAGCAGTTTAATGGGTGGCAATCAGCCCCAGCATTTT,TRBJ1-5,.,TRBV28,.
CASSESGLSSPLHF,TGTGCCAGCAGTGAATCAGGGTTAAGTTCACCCCTCCACTTT,TRBJ1-6,.,TRBV25-1,.
CASRRQGASNEKLFF,TGTGCCAGCAGGCGACAGGGGGCTTCTAATGAAAAACTGTTTTTT,TRBJ1-4,.,TRBV28,TRBD1
CSVEARSYGYTF,TGCAGCGTTGAGGCCCGGTCGTATGGCTACACCTTC,TRBJ1-2,.,TRBV29-1,.
CASSVAGSEFSGANVLTF,TGTGCCAGCAGCGTAGCTGGCAGCGAATTCTCTGGGGCCAACGTCCTGACTTTC,TRBJ2-6,.,TRBV9,.